The clone carrying this T cell receptor (beta chain) was seen just once. The CDR3 totals 12 residues. The germline gives CDR1 MDHEN, CDR2 SYDVKM. V lost 6 bases to trimming and J lost 9 bases, with 12 bases between them. Only in-frame clones appear in the TCRdb table, and some are missing; sequencing was by immunoSEQ multiplex PCR. Here the sample spans approximately 400,000 clones, 85% to 95% being singletons. This sample was included in a study of shared T cell receptors in the human thymus. Material for sequencing was thymocytes. The rearrangement links TRBV28 to TRBJ2-1; D call uncertain. The TCR sequence derives from a human donor. The CDR3 is CASRARIGEQFF. In nucleotides, the CDR3 is TGTGCCAGCAGGGCTAGGATAGGTGAGCAGTTCTTC.